The clone carrying this T cell receptor (beta chain) was observed once. As yet, its antigen is unknown. The CDR3 has 13 amino acids. Germline values: CDR1 SGHRS, CDR2 YFSETQ. V lost 0 bases to trimming and J lost 5 bases, with 8 bases between them. immunoSEQ v3.0 was run at survey level. In sequencing, roughly 35,000-50,000 T-cell genomes per sample were targeted. Assay used: immunoSEQ multiplex PCR; TCRdb lists only in-frame clones, some missing. The sample includes approximately 27,000 clones, roughly 90% seen only once; the top ten take about 4.5%. This specimen belongs to a study of long-term antiretroviral therapy in people with HIV. Study at large: Collection dates of the earliest samples fall about a decade before the 2015 immediate-ART recommendation.

Study-level results: The study lacked data on ART adherence, viral resistance or therapy changes.

This sequence joins TRBV5-1 and TRBJ1-2; no reliable D call. The receptor's source is a middle-aged woman with HIV. Sequenced material: unsorted PBMCs, taken more than 5 years after starting antiretroviral therapy. The CDR3 bases are TGCGCCAGCAGCTTGGATCCCGGATATGGCTACACCTTC. Translated: CASSLDPGYGYTF.